Shown below are 8 T cell receptor beta chains from a single sample sequenced in a study of glioma-infiltrating T cells. TCR alpha and beta CDR3 regions were amplified from RNA using iRepertoire nested multiplex PCR. TCRdb re-called the multiplex PCR reads with MiXCR, one entry per CDR3 protein. Of approximately 110,000 distinct CDR3 sequences in the sample, 20% to 25% are singletons; the top ten hold 15%. Sample: glioma tissue, nonneoplastic brain tissue, or PBMCs (not recorded which). The receptors originated from a human donor with low-grade glioma or glioblastoma, undergoing nonglioma brain surgery, or in good health (not recorded which).

The chain joins TRBV7-9 to TRBJ2-2; D remains unclear. Deletions cut 4 bases from V and 4 bases from J, with 7 bases between. This CDR3 is 13 amino acids long. The V gene's germline CDR1 is SEHNR and CDR2 FQNEAQ (reference sequence). Here the CDR3 DNA reads TGTGCCAGCAGCTCCTACACCACCGGGGAGCTGTTTTTT. It specifies CASSSYTTGELFF.

At least ten counts were recorded for this clonotype. The chain joins TRBV29-1 to TRBJ1-1; unclear D gene. The CDR3 sequence is 13 residues long. CDR1 and CDR2 from the germline V gene are SQVTM and ANQGSEA. With 4 bases removed from V and 1 base from J, the gap between germline ends came to 10 bases. This chain's CDR3 is CSVGSRTNTEAFF. CDR3 nucleotides: TGCAGCGTTGGGAGTCGGACGAACACTGAAGCTTTCTTT.

Note on this clonotype: A read error may be the cause here, since a much bigger clone is one base away. J is TRBJ2-1 and V is TRBV24-1; TRBD2 agrees at 7 bases. The trim removed 4 bases at V and 11 bases at J, leaving 7 bases unmatched. CDR3 length: 13 residues. Germline CDR1 reads KGHDR; CDR2 reads SFDVKD. CDR3 amino acids: CATSDPTSTKQFF. CDR3 sequence (DNA): TGTGCCACCAGTGACCCGACTAGCACTAAGCAGTTCTTC.

The CDR3 DNA reads as TGTGCCAGCAGCCAAGAACACCTGAGGGCCTATGGCTACACCTTC. It specifies CASSQEHLRAYGYTF. V is TRBV3-1 and J is TRBJ1-2, with D hard to call. The CDR3 is 15 residues long. With 0 bases removed from V and 4 bases from J, the gap between germline ends came to 12 bases. From germline, CDR1 is LGHDT and CDR2 YNNKEL (reference sequence).

This clonotype was seen many times. The gene calls are TRBV5-1 and TRBJ2-3; TRBD2 matches at 7 bases. V trimming: 1 base; J trimming: 2 bases; junction bases outside the gene matches: 7. This CDR3 is 16 amino acids long. CDR1 SGHRS and CDR2 YFSETQ come from the germline V gene. CDR3 sequence (DNA): TGCGCCAGCAGCTTGCTGCCTAGCGGCTCCACAGATACGCAGTATTTT. It codes for CASSLLPSGSTDTQYF.

This clonotype was seen ten or more times. This chain links TRBV28 with TRBJ2-7, with D perhaps matching TRBD2 (5 bases). The CDR3 runs 15 residues. Trimming stripped 5 bases from V and 1 base from J, with 15 bases between. From germline, CDR1 is MDHEN and CDR2 SYDVKM. The CDR3 DNA reads TGTGCCAGCAGTACCGGACTGTCAGGATCCTACGAGCAGTACTTC. Translating gives CASSTGLSGSYEQYF.

This clonotype was observed a handful of times. This may be a read error, as it is one base from a much larger clone. This chain joins TRBV15 and TRBJ1-1; unclear D gene. V was shortened by 5 bases and J by 1 base, with 11 bases between the two germline ends. This CDR3 has 14 amino acids. Germline V lookup: CDR1 LNHNV, CDR2 YYDKDF (reference sequence). Written as DNA, the CDR3 is TGTGCCACCAGCCCCGGCCTTAGGAACACTGAAGCTTTCTTT. Amino acids: CATSPGLRNTEAFF.

The table lists this clonotype with many counts. The rearrangement uses TRBV6-1 and TRBJ2-1; 8 nucleotides match TRBD2. After removal of 6 bases from V and 3 bases from J, the junction contained 7 bases not matched to a gene. The CDR3 has 15 amino acids. Per the germline V gene, CDR1 is MNHNS and CDR2 is SASEGT. CDR3 bases: TGTGCCAGCAGGAGGAGCGGGAGTGGCTACAATGAGCAGTTCTTC. Translating it yields CASRRSGSGYNEQFF.